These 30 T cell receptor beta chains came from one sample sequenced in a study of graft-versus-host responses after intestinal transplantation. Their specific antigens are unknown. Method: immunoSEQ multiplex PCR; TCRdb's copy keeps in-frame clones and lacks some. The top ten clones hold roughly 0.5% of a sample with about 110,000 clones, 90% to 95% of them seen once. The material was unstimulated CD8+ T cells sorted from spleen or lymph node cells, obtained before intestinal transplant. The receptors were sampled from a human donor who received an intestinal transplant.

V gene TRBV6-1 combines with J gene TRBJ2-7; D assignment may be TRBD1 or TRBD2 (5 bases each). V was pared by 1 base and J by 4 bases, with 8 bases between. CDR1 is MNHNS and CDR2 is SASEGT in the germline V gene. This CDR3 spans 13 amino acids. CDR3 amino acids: CASSEGGPYEQYF. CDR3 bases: TGTGCCAGCAGTGAAGGGGGACCTTACGAGCAGTACTTC.

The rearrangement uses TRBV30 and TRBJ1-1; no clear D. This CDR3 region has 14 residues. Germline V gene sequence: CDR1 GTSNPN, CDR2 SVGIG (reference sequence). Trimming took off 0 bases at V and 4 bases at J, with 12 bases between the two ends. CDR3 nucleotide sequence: TGTGCCTGGAGTGTACTAGGGAGGTTCACTGAAGCTTTCTTT. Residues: CAWSVLGRFTEAFF.

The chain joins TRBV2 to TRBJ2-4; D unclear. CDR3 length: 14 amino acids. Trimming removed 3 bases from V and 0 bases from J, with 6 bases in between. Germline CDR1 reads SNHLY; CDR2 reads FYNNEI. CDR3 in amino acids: CASSEAEAKNIQYF. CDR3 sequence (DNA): TGTGCCAGCAGTGAGGCCGAAGCCAAAAACATTCAGTACTTC.

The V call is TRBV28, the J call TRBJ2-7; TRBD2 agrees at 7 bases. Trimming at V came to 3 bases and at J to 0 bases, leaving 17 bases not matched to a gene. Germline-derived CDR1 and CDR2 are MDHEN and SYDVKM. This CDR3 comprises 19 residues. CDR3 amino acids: CASSLFGYRAGRGSYEQYF. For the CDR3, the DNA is TGTGCCAGCAGTTTGTTCGGGTACCGAGCGGGAAGGGGCTCCTACGAGCAGTACTTC.

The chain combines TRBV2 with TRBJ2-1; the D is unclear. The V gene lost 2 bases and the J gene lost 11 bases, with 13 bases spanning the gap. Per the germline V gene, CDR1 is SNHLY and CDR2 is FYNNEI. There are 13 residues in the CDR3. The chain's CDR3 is CASSEYGRWKQFF. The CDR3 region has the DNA TGTGCCAGCAGTGAATACGGCCGGTGGAAGCAGTTCTTC. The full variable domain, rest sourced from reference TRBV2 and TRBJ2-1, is EPEVTQTPSHQVTQMGQEVILRCVPISNHLYFYWYRQILGQKVEFLVSFYNNEISEKSEIFDDQFSVERPDGSNFTLKIRSTKLEDSAMYFCASSEYGRWKQFFGPGTRLTVL.

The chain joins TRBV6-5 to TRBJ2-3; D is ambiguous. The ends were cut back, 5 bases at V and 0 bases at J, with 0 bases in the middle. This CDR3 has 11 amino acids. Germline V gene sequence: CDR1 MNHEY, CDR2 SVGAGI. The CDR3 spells CASSSTDTQYF. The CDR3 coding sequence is TGTGCCAGCAGTAGCACAGATACGCAGTATTTT.

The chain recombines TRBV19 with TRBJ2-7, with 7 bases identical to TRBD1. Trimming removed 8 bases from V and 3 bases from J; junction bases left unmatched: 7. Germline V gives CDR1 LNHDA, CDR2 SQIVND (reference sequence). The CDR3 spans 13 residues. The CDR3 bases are TGTGCCAGTTCGCCGGGACAGAACTACGAGCAGTACTTC. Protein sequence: CASSPGQNYEQYF.

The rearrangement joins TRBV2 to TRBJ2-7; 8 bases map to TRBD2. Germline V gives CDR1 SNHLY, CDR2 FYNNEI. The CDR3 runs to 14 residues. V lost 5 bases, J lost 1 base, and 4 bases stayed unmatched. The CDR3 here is CASSPSSGSYEQYF. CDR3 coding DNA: TGTGCCAGCAGTCCGTCTAGCGGGTCCTACGAGCAGTACTTC.

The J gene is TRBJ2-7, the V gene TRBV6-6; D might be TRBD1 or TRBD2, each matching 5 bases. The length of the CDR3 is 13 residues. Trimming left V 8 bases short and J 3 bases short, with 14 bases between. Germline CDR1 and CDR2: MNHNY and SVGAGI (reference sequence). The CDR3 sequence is CASRGTSYYEQYF. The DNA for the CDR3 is TGTGCCAGCCGAGGGACCTCATACTACGAGCAGTACTTC.

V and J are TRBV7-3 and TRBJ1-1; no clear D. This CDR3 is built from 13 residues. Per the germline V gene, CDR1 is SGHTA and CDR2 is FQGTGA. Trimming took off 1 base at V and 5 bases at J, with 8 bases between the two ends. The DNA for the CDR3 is TGTGCCAGCAGCTTAAATGCGGGGACTGAAGCTTTCTTT. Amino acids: CASSLNAGTEAFF.

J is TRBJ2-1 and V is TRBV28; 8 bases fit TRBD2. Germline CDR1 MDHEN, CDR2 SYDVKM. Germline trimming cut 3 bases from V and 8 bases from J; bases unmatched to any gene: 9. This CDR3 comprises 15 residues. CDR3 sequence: CASSLVTSVAHEQFF. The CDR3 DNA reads TGTGCCAGCAGTTTGGTGACTAGCGTCGCGCATGAGCAGTTCTTC.

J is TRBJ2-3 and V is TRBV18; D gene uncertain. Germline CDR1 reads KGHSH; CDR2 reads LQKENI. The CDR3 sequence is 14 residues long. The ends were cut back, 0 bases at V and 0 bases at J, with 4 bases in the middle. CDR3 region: CASSPPLSTDTQYF. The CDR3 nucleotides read TGTGCCAGCTCACCACCTCTCAGCACAGATACGCAGTATTTT.

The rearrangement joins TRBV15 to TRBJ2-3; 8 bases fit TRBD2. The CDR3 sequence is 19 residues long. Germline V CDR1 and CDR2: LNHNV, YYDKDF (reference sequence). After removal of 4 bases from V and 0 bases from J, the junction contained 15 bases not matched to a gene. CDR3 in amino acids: CATSTKTLTSASSTDTQYF. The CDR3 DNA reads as TGTGCCACCAGCACAAAGACCTTGACTAGCGCGTCTAGCACAGATACGCAGTATTTT.

The CDR3 here is CASSQVGGKGSRTGELFF. The CDR3 DNA follows: TGCGCCAGCAGCCAAGTGGGCGGGAAGGGGTCACGGACCGGGGAGCTGTTTTTT. The V and J genes are TRBV4-1 and TRBJ2-2, with D possibly being TRBD2 (6 bases). Germline values: CDR1 MGHRA, CDR2 YSYEKL. V lost 1 base, J lost 5 bases, and 20 bases lay in between. CDR3 length: 18 residues.

The CDR3 here is CASSVYRTPSGSSTDTQYF. The CDR3 DNA reads as TGTGCCAGCAGCGTCTACCGTACCCCTAGCGGGAGTAGCACAGATACGCAGTATTTT. V usage is TRBV9 and J usage is TRBJ2-3, with TRBD2 matching over 10 bases. Unmatched junction bases numbered 12, after V lost 2 bases and J lost 0 bases. Per germline, CDR1 SGDLS and CDR2 YYNGEE. This CDR3 is 19 amino acids long.

CDR3 in amino acids: CASSIDRADTQYF. In DNA form, the CDR3 reads TGTGCCAGTAGTATAGATCGGGCAGATACGCAGTATTTT. The J gene is TRBJ2-3, the V gene TRBV19; D remains unclear. Germline loops: CDR1 LNHDA, CDR2 SQIVND (reference sequence). The germline V and J ends were trimmed by 0 bases and 4 bases, with 5 bases remaining between them. The CDR3 length is 13 residues.

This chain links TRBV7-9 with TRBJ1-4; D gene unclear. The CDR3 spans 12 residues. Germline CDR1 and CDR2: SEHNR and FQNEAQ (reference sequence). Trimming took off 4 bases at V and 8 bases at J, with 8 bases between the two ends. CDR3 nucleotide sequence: TGTGCCAGCAGCTCATACGGGGAAAAACTGTTTTTT. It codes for CASSSYGEKLFF.

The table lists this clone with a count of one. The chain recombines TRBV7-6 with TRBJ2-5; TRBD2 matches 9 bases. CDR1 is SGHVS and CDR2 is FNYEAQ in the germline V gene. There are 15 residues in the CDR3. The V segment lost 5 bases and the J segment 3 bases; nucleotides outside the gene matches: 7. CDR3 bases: TGTGCCAGCAGCCCTGGTGCGGGAGGGGAAGAGACCCAGTACTTC. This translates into CASSPGAGGEETQYF.

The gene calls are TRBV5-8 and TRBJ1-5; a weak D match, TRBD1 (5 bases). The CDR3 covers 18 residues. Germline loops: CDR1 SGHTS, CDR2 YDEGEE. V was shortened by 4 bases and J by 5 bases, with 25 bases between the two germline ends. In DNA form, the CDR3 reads TGTGCCAGCAGCCACACAGTTCTCGTGGGGGATTTGGATCAGCCCCAGCATTTT. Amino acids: CASSHTVLVGDLDQPQHF. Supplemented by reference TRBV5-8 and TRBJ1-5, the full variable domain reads EAGVTQSPTHLIKTRGQQATLRCSPISGHTSVYWYQQALGLGLQFLLWYDEGEERNRGNFPPRFSGRQFPNYSSELNVNALELEDSALYLCASSHTVLVGDLDQPQHFGDGTRLSIL.

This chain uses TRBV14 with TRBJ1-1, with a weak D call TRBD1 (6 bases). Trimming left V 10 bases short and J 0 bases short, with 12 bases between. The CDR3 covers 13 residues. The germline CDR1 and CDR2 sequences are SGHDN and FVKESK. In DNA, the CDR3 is TGTGCCACCCGGACAGCCCTGAACACTGAAGCTTTCTTT. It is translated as CATRTALNTEAFF.

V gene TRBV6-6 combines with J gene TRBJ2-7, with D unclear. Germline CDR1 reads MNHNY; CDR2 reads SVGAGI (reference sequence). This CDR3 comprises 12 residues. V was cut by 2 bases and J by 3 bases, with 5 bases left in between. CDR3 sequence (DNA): TGTGCCAGCAGTTACAGGATCTACGAGCAGTACTTC. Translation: CASSYRIYEQYF.

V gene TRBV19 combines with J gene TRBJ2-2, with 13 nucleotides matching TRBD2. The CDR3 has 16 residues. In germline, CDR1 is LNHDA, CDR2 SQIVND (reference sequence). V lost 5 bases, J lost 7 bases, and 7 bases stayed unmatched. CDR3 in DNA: TGTGCCAGTAGTTTCGGACTAGCGGGAGTGGTCGGGGAGCTGTTTTTT. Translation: CASSFGLAGVVGELFF.

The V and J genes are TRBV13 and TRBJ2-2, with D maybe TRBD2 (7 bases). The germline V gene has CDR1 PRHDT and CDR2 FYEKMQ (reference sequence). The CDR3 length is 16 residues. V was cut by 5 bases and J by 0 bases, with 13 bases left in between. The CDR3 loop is CASSPRGGPNTGELFF. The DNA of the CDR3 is TGTGCCAGCAGCCCGAGGGGGGGGCCGAACACCGGGGAGCTGTTTTTT.

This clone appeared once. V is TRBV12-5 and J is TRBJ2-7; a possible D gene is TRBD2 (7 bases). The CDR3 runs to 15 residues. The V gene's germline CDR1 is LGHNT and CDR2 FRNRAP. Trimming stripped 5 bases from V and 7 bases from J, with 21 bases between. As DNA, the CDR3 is TGTGCTAGTGGTCGGGGGGACATGGGATTTGGGGAGCAGTACTTC. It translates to CASGRGDMGFGEQYF. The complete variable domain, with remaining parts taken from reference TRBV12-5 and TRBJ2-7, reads DARVTQTPRHKVTEMGQEVTMRCQPILGHNTVFWYRQTMMQGLELLAYFRNRAPLDDSGMPKDRFSAEMPDATLATLKIQPSEPRDSAVYFCASGRGDMGFGEQYFGPGTRLTVT.

As DNA, the CDR3 is TGCAGCATCTTGGGGACAGGGGCCTACAATGAGCAGTTCTTC. Protein product: CSILGTGAYNEQFF. V gene TRBV29-1 combines with J gene TRBJ2-1; the match to TRBD1 covers 10 bases. J lost 2 bases, V lost 8 bases, and 6 bases had no gene match. The CDR3 contains 14 residues. Germline V gene lookup returns CDR1 SQVTM and CDR2 ANQGSEA.

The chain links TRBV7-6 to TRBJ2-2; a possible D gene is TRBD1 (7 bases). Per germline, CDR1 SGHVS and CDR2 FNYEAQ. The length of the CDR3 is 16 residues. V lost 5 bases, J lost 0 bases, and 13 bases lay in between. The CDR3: CASSLQGTSNTGELFF. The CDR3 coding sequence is TGTGCCAGCAGCCTACAGGGGACTTCGAACACCGGGGAGCTGTTTTTT.

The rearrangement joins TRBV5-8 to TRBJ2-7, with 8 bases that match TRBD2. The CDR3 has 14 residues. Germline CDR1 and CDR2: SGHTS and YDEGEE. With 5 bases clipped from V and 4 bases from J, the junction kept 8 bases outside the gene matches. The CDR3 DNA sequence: TGTGCCAGCAGAAGAAGCGGGAGTGATTACGAGCAGTACTTC. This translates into CASRRSGSDYEQYF.

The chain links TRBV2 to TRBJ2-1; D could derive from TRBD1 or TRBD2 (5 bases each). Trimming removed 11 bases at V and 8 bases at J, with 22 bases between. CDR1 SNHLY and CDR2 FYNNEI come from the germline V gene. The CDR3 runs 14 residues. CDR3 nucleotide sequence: TGTGCCTCGTTAGCGAGGGTTAGGGACGATGAGCAGTTCTTC. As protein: CASLARVRDDEQFF.

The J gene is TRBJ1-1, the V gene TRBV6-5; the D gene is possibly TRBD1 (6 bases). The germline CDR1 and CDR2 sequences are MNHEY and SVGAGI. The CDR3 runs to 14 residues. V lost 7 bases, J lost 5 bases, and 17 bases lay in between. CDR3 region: CASTSRGARTEAFF. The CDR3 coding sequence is TGTGCCAGCACCTCCCGGGGGGCGCGGACTGAAGCTTTCTTT.

The DNA for the CDR3 is TGTGCCAGCAGCCAAGCTGGACTAGCGGGAAGGGGGGAGACCCAGTACTTC. Encoded protein: CASSQAGLAGRGETQYF. The V and J genes are TRBV4-2 and TRBJ2-5, with 12 bases fitting TRBD2. Germline assignment: CDR1 LGHNA and CDR2 YNFKEQ. Trimming removed 1 base from V and 5 bases from J; junction bases left unmatched: 8. The CDR3 sequence is 17 residues long.